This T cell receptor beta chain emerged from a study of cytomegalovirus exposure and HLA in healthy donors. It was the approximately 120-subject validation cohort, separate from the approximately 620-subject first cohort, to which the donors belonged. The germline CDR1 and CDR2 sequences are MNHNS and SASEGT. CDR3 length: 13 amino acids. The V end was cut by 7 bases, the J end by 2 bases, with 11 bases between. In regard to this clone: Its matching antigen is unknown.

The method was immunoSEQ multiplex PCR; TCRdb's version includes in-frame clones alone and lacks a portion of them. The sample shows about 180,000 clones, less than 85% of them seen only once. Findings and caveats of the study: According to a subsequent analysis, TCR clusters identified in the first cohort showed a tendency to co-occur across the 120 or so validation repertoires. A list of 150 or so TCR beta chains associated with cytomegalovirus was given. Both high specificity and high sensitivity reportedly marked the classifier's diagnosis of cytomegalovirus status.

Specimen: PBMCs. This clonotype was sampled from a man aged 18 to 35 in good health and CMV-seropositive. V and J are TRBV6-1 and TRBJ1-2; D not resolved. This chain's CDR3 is CASIGSPNYGYTF. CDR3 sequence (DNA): TGTGCCAGCATAGGGAGTCCAAACTATGGCTACACCTTC.